The 3 T cell receptor beta chains below all came from one sample that was sequenced in a study of blood T cell repertoires in COVID-19. The protocol was immunoSEQ multiplex PCR, while the TCRdb copy is restricted to in-frame clones and leaves out a portion. The repertoire consists of approximately 170,000 clones, with 80% to 90% occurring once and the leading ten covering roughly 20%. Sequencing input: peripheral blood. The receptors stem from a woman over 75 with acute or convalescent COVID-19.

V gene TRBV6-5 combines with J gene TRBJ2-7, with D unclear. Germline CDR1 MNHEY, CDR2 SVGAGI. The CDR3 runs 13 residues. V was clipped by 0 bases and J by 5 bases, with 8 bases between them. The CDR3 DNA follows: TGTGCCAGCAGTTACTCCTGGGCAGACGAGCAGTACTTC. It yields the protein CASSYSWADEQYF.

The chain links TRBV24-1 to TRBJ2-1; TRBD2 matches at 7 bases. From germline, CDR1 is KGHDR and CDR2 SFDVKD. The ends lost 6 bases at V and 8 bases at J; junction bases unmatched: 6. The CDR3 consists of 13 residues. The CDR3 spells CATSFSGNYEQFF. DNA for the CDR3: TGTGCCACCAGTTTCAGCGGGAATTATGAGCAGTTCTTC.

The chain employs TRBV5-1 and TRBJ2-3, with D possibly being TRBD2 (6 bases). Trimming cost V 4 bases and J 1 base, with 13 bases left between them. The CDR3 spans 15 residues. Germline CDR1 is SGHRS and CDR2 is YFSETQ. CDR3 sequence: CASSGISGGTDTQYF. Written as DNA, the CDR3 is TGCGCCAGCAGCGGAATTAGCGGAGGCACAGATACGCAGTATTTT.